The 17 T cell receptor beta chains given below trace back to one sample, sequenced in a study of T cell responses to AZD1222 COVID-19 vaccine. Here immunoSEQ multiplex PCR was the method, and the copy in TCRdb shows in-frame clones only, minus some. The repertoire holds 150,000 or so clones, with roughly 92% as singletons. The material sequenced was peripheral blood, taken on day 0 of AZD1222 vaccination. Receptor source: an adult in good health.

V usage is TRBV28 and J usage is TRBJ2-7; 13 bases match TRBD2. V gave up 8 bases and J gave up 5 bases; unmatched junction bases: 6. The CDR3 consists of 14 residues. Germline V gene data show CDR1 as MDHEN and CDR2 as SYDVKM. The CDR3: CASLGLAGVHEQYF. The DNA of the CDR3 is TGTGCCAGCCTTGGACTAGCGGGAGTACACGAGCAGTACTTC.

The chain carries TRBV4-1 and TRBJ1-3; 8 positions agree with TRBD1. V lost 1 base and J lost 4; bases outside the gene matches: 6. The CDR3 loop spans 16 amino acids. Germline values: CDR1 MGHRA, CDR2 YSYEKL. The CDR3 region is CASSQAGGFLGNTIYF. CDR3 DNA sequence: TGCGCCAGCAGCCAAGCAGGGGGCTTTTTAGGAAACACCATATATTTT.

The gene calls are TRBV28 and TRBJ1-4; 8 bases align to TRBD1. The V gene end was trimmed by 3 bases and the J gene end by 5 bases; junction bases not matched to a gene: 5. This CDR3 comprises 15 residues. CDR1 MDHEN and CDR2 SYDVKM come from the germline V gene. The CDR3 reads CASSFQGAVNEKLFF. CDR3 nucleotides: TGTGCCAGCAGTTTCCAGGGGGCGGTGAATGAAAAACTGTTTTTT.

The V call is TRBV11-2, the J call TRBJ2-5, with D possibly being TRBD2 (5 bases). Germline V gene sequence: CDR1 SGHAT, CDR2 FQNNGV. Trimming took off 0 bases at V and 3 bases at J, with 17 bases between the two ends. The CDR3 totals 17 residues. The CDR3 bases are TGTGCCAGCAGCTTAGATGCGGAGGCACTTGTCGAAGAGACCCAGTACTTC. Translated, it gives CASSLDAEALVEETQYF. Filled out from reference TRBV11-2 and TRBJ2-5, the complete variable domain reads EAGVAQSPRYKIIEKRQSVAFWCNPISGHATLYWYQQILGQGPKLLIQFQNNGVVDDSQLPKDRFSAERLKGVDSTLKIQPAKLEDSAVYLCASSLDAEALVEETQYFGPGTRLLVL.

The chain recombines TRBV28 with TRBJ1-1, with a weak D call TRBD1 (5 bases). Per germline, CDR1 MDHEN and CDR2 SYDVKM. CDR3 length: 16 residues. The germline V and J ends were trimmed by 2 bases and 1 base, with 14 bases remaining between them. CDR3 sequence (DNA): TGTGCCAGCAGTTTAGGTGCTGCGGGGGAGAACACTGAAGCTTTCTTT. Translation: CASSLGAAGENTEAFF.

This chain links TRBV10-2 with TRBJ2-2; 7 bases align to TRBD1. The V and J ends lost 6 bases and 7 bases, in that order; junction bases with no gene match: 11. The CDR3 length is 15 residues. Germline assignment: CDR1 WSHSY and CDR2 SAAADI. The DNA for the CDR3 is TGCGCCAGCAGCCCAAGTACAGGGGCGGACGGGGAGCTGTTTTTT. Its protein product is CASSPSTGADGELFF.

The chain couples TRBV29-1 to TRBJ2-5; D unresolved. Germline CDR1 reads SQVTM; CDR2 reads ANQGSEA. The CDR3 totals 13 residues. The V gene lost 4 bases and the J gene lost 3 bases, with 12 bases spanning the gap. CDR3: CSVVEELKETQYF. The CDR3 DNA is TGCAGCGTTGTTGAGGAACTAAAAGAGACCCAGTACTTC.

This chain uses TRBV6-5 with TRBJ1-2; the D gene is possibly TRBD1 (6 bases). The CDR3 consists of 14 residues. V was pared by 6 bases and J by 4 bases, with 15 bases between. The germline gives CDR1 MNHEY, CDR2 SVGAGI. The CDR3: CASRGNRAGYGYTF. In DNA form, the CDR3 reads TGTGCCAGCAGGGGAAACAGGGCCGGCTATGGCTACACCTTC.

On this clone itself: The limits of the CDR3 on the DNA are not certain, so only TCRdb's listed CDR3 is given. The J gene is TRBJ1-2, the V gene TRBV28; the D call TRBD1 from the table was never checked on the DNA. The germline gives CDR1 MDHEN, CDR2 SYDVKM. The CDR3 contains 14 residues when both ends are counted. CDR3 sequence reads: CASSSSGQGDGYTF.

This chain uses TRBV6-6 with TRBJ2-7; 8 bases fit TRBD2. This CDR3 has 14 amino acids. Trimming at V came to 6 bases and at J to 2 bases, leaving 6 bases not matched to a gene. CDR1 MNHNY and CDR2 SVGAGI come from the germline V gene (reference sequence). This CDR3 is CASSLAGGTYEQYF. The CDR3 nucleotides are TGTGCCAGCAGCCTTGCGGGGGGAACCTACGAGCAGTACTTC.

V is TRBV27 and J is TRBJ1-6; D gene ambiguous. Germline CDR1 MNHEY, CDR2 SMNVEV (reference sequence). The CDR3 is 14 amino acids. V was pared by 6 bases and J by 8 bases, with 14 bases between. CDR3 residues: CASSQYIGDSPLHF. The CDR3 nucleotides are TGTGCCAGCAGCCAATATATTGGGGATTCACCCCTCCACTTT.

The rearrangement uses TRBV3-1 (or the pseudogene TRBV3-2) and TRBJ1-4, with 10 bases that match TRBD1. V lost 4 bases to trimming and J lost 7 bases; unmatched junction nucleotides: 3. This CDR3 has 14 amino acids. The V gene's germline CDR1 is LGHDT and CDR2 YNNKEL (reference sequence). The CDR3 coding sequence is TGTGCCAGCAGCCCAAGGGACAGGGGTGAAAAACTGTTTTTT. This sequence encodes CASSPRDRGEKLFF.

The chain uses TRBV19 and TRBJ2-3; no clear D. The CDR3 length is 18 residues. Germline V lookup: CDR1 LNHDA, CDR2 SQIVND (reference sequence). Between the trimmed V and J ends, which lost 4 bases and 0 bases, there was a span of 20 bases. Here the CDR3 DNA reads TGTGCCAGTAGTAGCGACCCCATTGGCAGTGCTAGCACAGATACGCAGTATTTT. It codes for CASSSDPIGSASTDTQYF.

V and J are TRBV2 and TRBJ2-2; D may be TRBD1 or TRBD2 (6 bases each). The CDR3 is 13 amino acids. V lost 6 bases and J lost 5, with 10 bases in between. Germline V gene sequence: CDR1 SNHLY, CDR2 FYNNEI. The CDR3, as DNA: TGTGCCAGCAGCAAAGGGGGGACCGGGGAGCTGTTTTTT. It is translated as CASSKGGTGELFF. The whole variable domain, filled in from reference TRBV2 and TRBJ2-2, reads EPEVTQTPSHQVTQMGQEVILRCVPISNHLYFYWYRQILGQKVEFLVSFYNNEISEKSEIFDDQFSVERPDGSNFTLKIRSTKLEDSAMYFCASSKGGTGELFFGEGSRLTVL.

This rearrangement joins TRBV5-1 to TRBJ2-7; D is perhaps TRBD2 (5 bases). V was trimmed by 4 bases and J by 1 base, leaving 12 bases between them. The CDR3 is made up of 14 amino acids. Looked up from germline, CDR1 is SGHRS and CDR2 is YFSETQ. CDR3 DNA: TGCGCCAGCAGCCTACTAGTGCAATCCTACGAGCAGTACTTC. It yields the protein CASSLLVQSYEQYF.

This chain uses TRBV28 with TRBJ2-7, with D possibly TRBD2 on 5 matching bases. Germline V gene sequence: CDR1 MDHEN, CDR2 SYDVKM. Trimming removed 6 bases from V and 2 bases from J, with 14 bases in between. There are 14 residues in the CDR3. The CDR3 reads CASRLPSGAYEQYF. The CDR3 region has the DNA TGTGCCAGCAGGCTACCCTCCGGGGCCTACGAGCAGTACTTC.

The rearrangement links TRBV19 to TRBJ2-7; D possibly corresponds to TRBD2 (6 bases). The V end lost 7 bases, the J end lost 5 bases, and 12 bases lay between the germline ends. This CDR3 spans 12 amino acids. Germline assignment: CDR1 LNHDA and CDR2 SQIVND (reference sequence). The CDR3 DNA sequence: TGTGCCAGTATGGGACTCACCGACGAGCAGTACTTC. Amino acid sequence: CASMGLTDEQYF.